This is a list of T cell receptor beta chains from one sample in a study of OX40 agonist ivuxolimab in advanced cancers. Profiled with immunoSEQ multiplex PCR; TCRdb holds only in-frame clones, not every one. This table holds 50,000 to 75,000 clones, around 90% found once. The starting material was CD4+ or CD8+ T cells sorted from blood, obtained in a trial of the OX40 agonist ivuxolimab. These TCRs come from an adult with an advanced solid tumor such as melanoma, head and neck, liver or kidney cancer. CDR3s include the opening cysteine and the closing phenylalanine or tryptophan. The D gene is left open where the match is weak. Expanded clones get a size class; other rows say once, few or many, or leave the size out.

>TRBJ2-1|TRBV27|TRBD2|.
CASSRTSGRVNEQFF
TGTGCCAGCAGTAGGACTAGCGGGAGGGTCAATGAGCAGTTCTTC
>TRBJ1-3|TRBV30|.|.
CAWAPLYTIYF
TGTGCCTGGGCCCCGCTCTACACCATATATTTT
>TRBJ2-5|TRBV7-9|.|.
CASMRGEGTQYF
TGTGCCAGCATGAGGGGAGAGGGGACCCAGTACTTC
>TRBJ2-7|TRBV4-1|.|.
CASSQPQRGNSYEQYF
TGCGCCAGCAGCCAACCCCAACGGGGAAACTCCTACGAGCAGTACTTC
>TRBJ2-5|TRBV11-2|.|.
CASSLGIDWYQETQYF
TGTGCCAGCAGCTTAGGGATTGACTGGTACCAAGAGACCCAGTACTTC
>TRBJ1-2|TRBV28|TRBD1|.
CASSRLDRESGYTF
TGTGCCAGCAGCCGCCTTGACAGGGAAAGTGGCTACACCTTC
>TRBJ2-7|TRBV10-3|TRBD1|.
CAISDYTGTVEYEQYF
TGTGCCATCAGTGACTATACCGGGACAGTGGAGTACGAGCAGTACTTC
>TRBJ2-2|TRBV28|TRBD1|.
CASRTDRVNGELFF
TGTGCCAGCAGAACGGACAGGGTTAACGGGGAGCTGTTTTTT
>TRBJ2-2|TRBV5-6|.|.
CASSLSWGPGELFF
TGTGCCAGCAGCTTGTCTTGGGGACCCGGGGAGCTGTTTTTT
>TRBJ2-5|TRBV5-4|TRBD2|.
CASSLGSTSGRVTQYF
TGTGCCAGCAGCTTGGGGTCGACTAGCGGGAGGGTGACCCAGTACTTC
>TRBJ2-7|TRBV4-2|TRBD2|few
CASSLAGTNSYEQYF
TGTGCCAGCAGCCTAGCCGGGACTAACTCCTACGAGCAGTACTTC
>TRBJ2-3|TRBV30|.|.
CAWDRSDTQYF
TGTGCCTGGGACAGATCAGATACGCAGTATTTT
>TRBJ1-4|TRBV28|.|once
CASSFGYEKLFF
TGTGCCAGCAGTTTCGGCTATGAAAAACTGTTTTTT
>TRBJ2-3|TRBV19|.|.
CASSMEGLGDTQYF
TGTGCCAGTAGTATGGAAGGACTGGGAGATACGCAGTATTTT
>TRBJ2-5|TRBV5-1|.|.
CASSMEVVGTQYF
TGCGCCAGCAGCATGGAGGTCGTCGGGACCCAGTACTTC
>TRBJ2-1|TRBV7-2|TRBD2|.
CASRLSLAGAPPFF
TGTGCCAGCAGACTTAGTTTAGCGGGAGCGCCCCCCTTCTTC
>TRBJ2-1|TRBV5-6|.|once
CASTTGTYSYNEQFF
TGTGCCAGCACGACCGGGACATACTCCTACAATGAGCAGTTCTTC
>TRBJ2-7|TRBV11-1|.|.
CASSPETSHEQYF
TGTGCCAGCAGCCCGGAGACAAGCCACGAGCAGTACTTC
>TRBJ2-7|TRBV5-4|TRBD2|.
CASSRGPGLAGVPYEQYF
TGTGCCAGCAGCCGGGGCCCGGGACTAGCGGGAGTTCCCTACGAGCAGTACTTC
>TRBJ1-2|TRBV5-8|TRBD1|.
CASSLWRQGHGYTF
TGTGCCAGCAGCTTGTGGCGACAGGGCCACGGCTACACCTTC
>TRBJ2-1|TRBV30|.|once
CAWSDSRSYNEQFF
TGTGCCTGGAGCGACAGCCGCTCCTACAATGAGCAGTTCTTC
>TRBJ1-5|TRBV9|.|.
CASSGGYSNQPQHF
TGTGCCAGCAGCGGTGGATATAGCAATCAGCCCCAGCATTTT
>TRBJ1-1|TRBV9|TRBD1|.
CASSVGPGGMNTEAFF
TGTGCCAGCAGCGTGGGGCCAGGGGGCATGAACACTGAAGCTTTCTTT
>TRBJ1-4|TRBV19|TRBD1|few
CASSTTGAIEKLFF
TGTGCCAGTAGTACGACAGGGGCGATTGAAAAACTGTTTTTT
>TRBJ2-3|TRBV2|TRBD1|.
CASLSVRALTGFSSTDTQYF
TGTGCCAGCTTAAGCGTTCGGGCCTTGACAGGGTTTTCTAGCACAGATACGCAGTATTTT
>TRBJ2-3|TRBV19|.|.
CASTKRGFGDTQYF
TGTGCCAGTACCAAACGGGGTTTTGGAGATACGCAGTATTTT
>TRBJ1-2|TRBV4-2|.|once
CASSQGGLEGYTF
TGTGCCAGCAGCCAAGGTGGTCTGGAGGGCTACACCTTC
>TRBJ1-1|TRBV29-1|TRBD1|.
CSGDRGRATEAFF
TGCAGCGGTGACAGGGGGCGGGCCACTGAAGCTTTCTTT
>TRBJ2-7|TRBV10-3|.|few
CAVGSRGPGRQYF
TGTGCCGTTGGTTCGAGAGGCCCTGGTCGGCAGTACTTC
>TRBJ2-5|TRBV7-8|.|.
CASSYLEGYQETQYF
TGTGCCAGCAGCTACCTGGAGGGATACCAAGAGACCCAGTACTTC
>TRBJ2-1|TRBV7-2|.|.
CASTIVASSAYNEQFF
TGTGCCAGCACCATAGTGGCGTCTAGCGCCTACAATGAGCAGTTCTTC
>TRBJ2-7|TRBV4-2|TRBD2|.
CASSQAPGGYEQYF
TGTGCCAGCAGCCAAGCGCCGGGGGGGTACGAGCAGTACTTC
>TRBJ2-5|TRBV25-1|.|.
CASIKAGLETQYF
TGTGCCAGCATTAAAGCAGGGTTGGAGACCCAGTACTTC
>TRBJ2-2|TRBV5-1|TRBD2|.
CASSLRPSGLASGELFF
TGCGCCAGCAGCTTGAGGCCTTCGGGACTAGCCTCCGGGGAGCTGTTTTTT
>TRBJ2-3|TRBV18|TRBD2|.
CASSSISGRTSTDTQYF
TGTGCCAGCTCTAGCATTAGCGGGAGAACTAGCACAGATACGCAGTATTTT
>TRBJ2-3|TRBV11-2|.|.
CASSFRLTSTDTQYF
TGTGCCAGCAGCTTTCGCCTCACTAGCACAGATACGCAGTATTTT
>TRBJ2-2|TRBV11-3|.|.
CASREGVGDTGELFF
TGTGCCAGCAGAGAGGGGGTGGGGGACACCGGGGAGCTGTTTTTT